These 12 T cell receptor beta chains came from one sample sequenced in a study of blood T cell repertoires in COVID-19 (dated by TCRdb to 2019 to 2021). Libraries were built with the immunoSEQ multiplex PCR assay. This is the immuneACCESS table as TCRdb keeps it, with only in-frame sequences that have V and J called. A part of the clones is gone; compared with another copy, unresolved V genes explain less than half, and the rest is unexplained. A total of over 95,000 clones appear in this sample, roughly 84% of them only once. Of the sample, roughly 2% falls within the top ten clones. Sequencing was done on a sample of peripheral blood. Receptors were obtained from a man between 70 and 80 years old with active or convalescent COVID-19.

V gene TRBV7-6 combines with J gene TRBJ1-3; 7 nucleotides match TRBD1. This CDR3 region has 18 residues. J gave up 1 base and V 5 bases, and 14 bases lay outside the gene matches. The germline V gene has CDR1 SGHVS and CDR2 FNYEAQ. CDR3 sequence: CASSPRRGPGESGNTIYF. CDR3 nucleotide sequence: TGTGCCAGCAGCCCAAGGAGGGGGCCGGGGGAGTCTGGAAACACCATATATTTT.

V and J are TRBV28 and TRBJ2-7; TRBD1 aligns across 12 bases. Looked up from germline, CDR1 is MDHEN and CDR2 is SYDVKM. V lost 6 bases to trimming and J lost 3 bases; unmatched junction nucleotides: 9. CDR3 length: 16 amino acids. The CDR3 sequence is CASRGQGAPAHYEQYF. Here the CDR3 DNA reads TGTGCCAGCAGGGGACAGGGGGCCCCTGCCCACTACGAGCAGTACTTC.

This clone showed up just once. The chain recombines TRBV10-3 with TRBJ1-5; 9 nucleotides line up with TRBD1. In germline, CDR1 is ENHRY, CDR2 SYGVKD. The V and J ends lost 0 bases and 3 bases, in that order; junction bases with no gene match: 9. This CDR3 is built from 18 residues. The CDR3 coding sequence is TGTGCCATCAGTGAGTCGAAGAGGGGACAGGGTTTCAATCAGCCCCAGCATTTT. Translating gives CAISESKRGQGFNQPQHF.

The chain recombines TRBV27 with TRBJ1-5, with 7 nucleotides matching TRBD1. CDR1 is MNHEY and CDR2 is SMNVEV in the germline V gene (reference sequence). The CDR3 has 15 amino acids. The ends lost 8 bases at V and 6 bases at J; junction bases unmatched: 13. The CDR3 DNA is TGTGCCAGCTCCCAATATGGAGGGGGCACTCAGCCCCAGCATTTT. Amino acids: CASSQYGGGTQPQHF.

The chain couples TRBV6-6 to TRBJ2-1; 11 positions agree with TRBD2. In germline, CDR1 is MNHNY, CDR2 SVGAGI (reference sequence). The CDR3 is made up of 16 amino acids. Trimming removed 4 bases from V and 1 base from J; junction bases left unmatched: 3. The CDR3 nucleotides read TGTGCCAGCAGTTCCACTAGCGGGGGATCCTACAATGAGCAGTTCTTC. Translation gives CASSSTSGGSYNEQFF.

The V and J genes are TRBV19 and TRBJ1-5, with D tentatively TRBD1 (6 bases). The CDR3 sequence is 16 residues long. The V end was cut by 0 bases, the J end by 2 bases, with 11 bases between. Germline CDR1 and CDR2: LNHDA and SQIVND (reference sequence). This CDR3 reads CASSIEGTRGNQPQHF. The CDR3 coding sequence is TGTGCCAGTAGTATAGAGGGGACACGGGGCAATCAGCCCCAGCATTTT.

The chain links TRBV18 to TRBJ1-5, with TRBD1 matching over 10 bases. The V and J ends lost 5 bases and 3 bases, in that order; junction bases with no gene match: 4. CDR1 and CDR2 (germline): KGHSH, LQKENI. The CDR3 loop spans 15 amino acids. The CDR3 bases are TGTGCCAGCTCATCGGACAGGGGGTTCAATCAGCCCCAGCATTTT. This translates into CASSSDRGFNQPQHF. Full variable domain (remainder filled in from reference TRBV18 and TRBJ1-5): NAGVMQNPRHLVRRRGQEARLRCSPMKGHSHVYWYRQLPEEGLKFMVYLQKENIIDESGMPKERFSAEFPKEGPSILRIQQVVRGDSAAYFCASSSDRGFNQPQHFGDGTRLSIL.

The rearrangement links TRBV28 to TRBJ2-6; no firm D call. The germline CDR1 and CDR2 sequences are MDHEN and SYDVKM. V was clipped by 3 bases and J by 0 bases, with 9 bases between them. This CDR3 contains 16 residues. The CDR3 here is CASSFTHFSGANVLTF. As DNA, the CDR3 is TGTGCCAGCAGTTTTACTCATTTCTCTGGGGCCAACGTCCTGACTTTC.

CDR3 residues: CASSQGDRASEAFF. CDR3 sequence (DNA): TGTGCCAGCAGCCAAGGGGACAGGGCTAGTGAAGCTTTCTTT. The chain recombines TRBV3-1 (or the pseudogene TRBV3-2) with TRBJ1-1; 9 bases fit TRBD1. The germline gives CDR1 LGHDT, CDR2 YNNKEL (reference sequence). This CDR3 spans 14 amino acids. V shed 1 base and J 7 bases; nucleotides not matched to a gene: 4.

This clone has just a few counts. This rearrangement joins TRBV5-5 to TRBJ1-2, with 11 bases that match TRBD1. Trimming removed 0 bases from V and 4 bases from J; junction bases left unmatched: 11. The germline CDR1 and CDR2 sequences are SGHKS and YYEKEE (reference sequence). The CDR3 runs 18 residues. The CDR3 DNA reads TGTGCCAGCAGCTTGGGGCCCGGGACAGGGGGGCAGGGCTATGGCTACACCTTC. It specifies CASSLGPGTGGQGYGYTF.

V usage is TRBV5-4 and J usage is TRBJ1-1; D is unresolved. Germline V gene lookup returns CDR1 SGHNT and CDR2 YYREEE (reference sequence). V was pared by 7 bases and J by 1 base, with 14 bases between. The CDR3 is 14 residues long. CDR3 in DNA: TGTGCCAGCTCTGAGGGCACACAGAACACTGAAGCTTTCTTT. Its translation is CASSEGTQNTEAFF.

V and J are TRBV5-1 and TRBJ2-3, with TRBD2 as a possible D gene (5 bases). Trimming stripped 4 bases from V and 2 bases from J, with 8 bases between. The germline V gene encodes CDR1 SGHRS and CDR2 YFSETQ. There are 13 residues in the CDR3. DNA of the CDR3: TGCGCCAGCAGCACCGGGATCACAGATACGCAGTATTTT. It specifies CASSTGITDTQYF.